The clone carrying this TCR beta chain came up a few times. The CDR3 totals 15 residues. V gave up 5 bases and J gave up 3 bases; unmatched junction bases: 9. Germline V CDR1 and CDR2: MNHEY, SVGAGI. This record comes from a study of blood T cell repertoires in COVID-19. Study details: T cells, B-cell-depleted T cells, or PBMCs supplied cDNA or gDNA.

While infection was still active, Seattle patients were enrolled and then followed longitudinally. In the study's own analysis: Amplification with reference gene primers provided the estimates of nucleated cell counts. Only in-frame clones appear in the TCRdb table, and some are missing; sequencing was by immunoSEQ multiplex PCR. The V and J calls and the clone size are those of that table, but D and trimming were determined from the DNA. This sample has 360,000 or so clones, with about 92% found just once. This sequence originates from a woman aged 60-70 years with COVID-19, enrolled during active disease. Sequenced sample: peripheral blood. V gene TRBV6-5 combines with J gene TRBJ1-1; the match to TRBD1 covers 7 bases. The DNA for the CDR3 is TGTGCCAGCAGTCACCAGGGGGTCGCGGACACTGAAGCTTTCTTT. Translated, it gives CASSHQGVADTEAFF.